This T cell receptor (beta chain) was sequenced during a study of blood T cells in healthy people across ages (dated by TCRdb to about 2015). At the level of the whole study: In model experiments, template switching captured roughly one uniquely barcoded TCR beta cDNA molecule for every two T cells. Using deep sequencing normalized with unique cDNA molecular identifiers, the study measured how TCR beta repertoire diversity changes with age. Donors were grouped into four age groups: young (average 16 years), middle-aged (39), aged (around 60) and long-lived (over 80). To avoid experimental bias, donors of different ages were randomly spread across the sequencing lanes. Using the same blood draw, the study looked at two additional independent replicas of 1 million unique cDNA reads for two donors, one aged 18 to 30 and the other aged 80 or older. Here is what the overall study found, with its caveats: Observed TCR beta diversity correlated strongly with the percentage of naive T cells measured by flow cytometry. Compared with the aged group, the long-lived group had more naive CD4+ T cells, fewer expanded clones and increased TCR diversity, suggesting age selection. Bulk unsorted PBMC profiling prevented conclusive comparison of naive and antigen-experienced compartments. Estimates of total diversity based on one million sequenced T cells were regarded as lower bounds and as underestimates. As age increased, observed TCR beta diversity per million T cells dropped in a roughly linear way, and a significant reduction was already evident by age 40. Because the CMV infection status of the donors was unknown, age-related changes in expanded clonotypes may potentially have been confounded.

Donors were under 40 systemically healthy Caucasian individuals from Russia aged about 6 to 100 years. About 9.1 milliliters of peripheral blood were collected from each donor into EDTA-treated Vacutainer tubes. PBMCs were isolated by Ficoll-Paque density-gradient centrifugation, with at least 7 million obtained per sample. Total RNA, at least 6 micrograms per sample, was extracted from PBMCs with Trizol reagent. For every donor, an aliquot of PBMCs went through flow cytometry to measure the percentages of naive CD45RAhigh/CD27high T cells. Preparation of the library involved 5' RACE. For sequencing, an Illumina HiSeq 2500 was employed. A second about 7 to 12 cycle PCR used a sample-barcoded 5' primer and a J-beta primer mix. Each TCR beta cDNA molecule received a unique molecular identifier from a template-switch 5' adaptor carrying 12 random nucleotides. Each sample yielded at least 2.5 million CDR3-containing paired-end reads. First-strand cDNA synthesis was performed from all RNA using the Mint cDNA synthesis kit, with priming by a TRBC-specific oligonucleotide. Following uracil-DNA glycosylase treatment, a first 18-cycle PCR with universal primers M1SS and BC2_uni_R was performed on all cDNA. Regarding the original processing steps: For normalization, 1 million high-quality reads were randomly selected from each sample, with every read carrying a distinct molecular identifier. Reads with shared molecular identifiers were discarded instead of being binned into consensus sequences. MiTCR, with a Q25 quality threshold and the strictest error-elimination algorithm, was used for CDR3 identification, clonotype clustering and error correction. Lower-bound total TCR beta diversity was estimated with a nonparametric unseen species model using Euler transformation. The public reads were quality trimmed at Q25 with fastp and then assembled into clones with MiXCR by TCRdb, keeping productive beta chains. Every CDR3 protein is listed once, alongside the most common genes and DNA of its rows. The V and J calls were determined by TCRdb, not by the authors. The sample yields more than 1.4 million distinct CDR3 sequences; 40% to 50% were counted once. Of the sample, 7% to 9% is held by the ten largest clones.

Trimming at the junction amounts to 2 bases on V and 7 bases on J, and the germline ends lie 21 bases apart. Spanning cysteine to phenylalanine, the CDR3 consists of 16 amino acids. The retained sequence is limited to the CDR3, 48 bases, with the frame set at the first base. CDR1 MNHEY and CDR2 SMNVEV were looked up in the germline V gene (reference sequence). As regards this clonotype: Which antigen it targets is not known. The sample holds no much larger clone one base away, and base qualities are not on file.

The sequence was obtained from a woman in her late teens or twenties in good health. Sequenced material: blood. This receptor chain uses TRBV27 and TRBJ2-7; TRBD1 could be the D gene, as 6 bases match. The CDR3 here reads CASSLVTGRMVNEQYF. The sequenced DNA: TGTGCCAGCAGTTTAGTGACAGGTAGGATGGTGAATGAGCAGTACTTC.